This T cell receptor beta chain was obtained from a study of cytomegalovirus exposure and HLA in healthy donors. Study findings and constraints: The study designated 150 to 200 TCR beta chains cytomegalovirus-associated. Later analysis showed most CMV-associated TCR beta chains appearing HLA-restricted. Sequencing likely generated an artifact that appeared as a cluster of highly shared sequence variants. Reportedly, a later analysis found an Asian-associated ancestry cluster had fewer N-insertions than the approximately 670-donor mean.

On this clone: The antigen is undetermined.

Germline lookup yields CDR1 LGHNA and CDR2 YNFKEQ. The CDR3 loop spans 15 amino acids. V was cut by 0 bases and J by 0 bases, with 9 bases left in between. This PCR relied on a set of 60 Vbeta primers and 13 Jbeta primers. The repertoire was sequenced with immunoSEQ multiplex PCR; TCRdb's copy has only in-frame clones and lacks some. The sample yields some 160,000 clones, roughly 80% seen once. The gene calls are TRBV4-2 and TRBJ2-7; D not certain. This clonotype was obtained from a male donor in good health and CMV-seronegative. Sequencing was performed on PBMCs. In DNA, the CDR3 is TGTGCCAGCAGCCAAGAAAACCCAGACTCCTACGAGCAGTACTTC. This codes for CASSQENPDSYEQYF.